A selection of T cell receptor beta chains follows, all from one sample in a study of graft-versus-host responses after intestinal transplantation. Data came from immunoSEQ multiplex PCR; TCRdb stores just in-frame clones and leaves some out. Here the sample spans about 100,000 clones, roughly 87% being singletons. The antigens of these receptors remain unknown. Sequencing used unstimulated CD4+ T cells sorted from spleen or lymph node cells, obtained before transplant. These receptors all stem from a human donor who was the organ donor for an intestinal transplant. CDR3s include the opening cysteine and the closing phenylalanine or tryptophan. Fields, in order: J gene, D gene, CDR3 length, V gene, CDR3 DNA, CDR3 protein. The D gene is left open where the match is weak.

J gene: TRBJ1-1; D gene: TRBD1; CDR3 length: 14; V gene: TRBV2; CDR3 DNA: TGTGCCAGCAGGGGACAGAATATGAACACTGAAGCTTTCTTT; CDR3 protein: CASRGQNMNTEAFF
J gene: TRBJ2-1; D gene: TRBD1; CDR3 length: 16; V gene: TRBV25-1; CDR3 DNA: TGTGCCAGCAGTGTAACAGGGGGCTCGGACTTTCATGAGCAGTTCTTC; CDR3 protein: CASSVTGGSDFHEQFF
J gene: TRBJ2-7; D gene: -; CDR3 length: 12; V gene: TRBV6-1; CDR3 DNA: TGTGCCAGCAGGGCGGATACCTACGAGCAGTACTTC; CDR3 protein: CASRADTYEQYF
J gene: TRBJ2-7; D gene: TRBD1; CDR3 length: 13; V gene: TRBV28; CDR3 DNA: TGTGCCAGCACGGGACAGCCCCTCTACGAGCAGTACTTC; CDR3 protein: CASTGQPLYEQYF
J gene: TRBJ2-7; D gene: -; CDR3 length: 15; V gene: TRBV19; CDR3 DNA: TGTGCCAGTAGTCCGACCGGGACTCTACGCGACGAGCAGTACTTC; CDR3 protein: CASSPTGTLRDEQYF
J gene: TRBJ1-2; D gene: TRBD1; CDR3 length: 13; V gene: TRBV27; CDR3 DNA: TGTGCCAGCACCCCGACAGGGAAGAGTGGCTACACCTTC; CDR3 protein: CASTPTGKSGYTF
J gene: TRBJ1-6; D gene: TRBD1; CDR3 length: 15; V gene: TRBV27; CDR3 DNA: TGTGCCAGCAGCCCCGGGACAGGGTTTAATTCACCCCTCCACTTT; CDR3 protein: CASSPGTGFNSPLHF
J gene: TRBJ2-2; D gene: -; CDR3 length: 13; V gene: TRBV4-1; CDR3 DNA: TGCGCCAGCAGCCTAACAGGGTTAGGGGAGCTGTTTTTT; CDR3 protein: CASSLTGLGELFF
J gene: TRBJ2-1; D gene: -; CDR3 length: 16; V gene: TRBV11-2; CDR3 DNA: TGTGCCAGCAGACTCGTCGGGGGTGGGGATAACAATGAGCAGTTCTTC; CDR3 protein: CASRLVGGGDNNEQFF
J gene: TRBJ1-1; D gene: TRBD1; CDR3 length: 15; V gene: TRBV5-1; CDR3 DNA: TGCGCCAGCAGCTCGACAGGGGTCCAATGGGCTGAAGCTTTCTTT; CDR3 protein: CASSSTGVQWAEAFF
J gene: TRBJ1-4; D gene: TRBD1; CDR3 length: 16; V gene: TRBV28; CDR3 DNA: TGTGCCAGCAGACTACGGACAGGGGGCACTAATGAAAAACTGTTTTTT; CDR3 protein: CASRLRTGGTNEKLFF